Sequencing of this TCR beta chain was carried out in a study of blood T cell repertoires in COVID-19 (dated by TCRdb to about 2020). For context, the study as a whole: Samples covering the acute and convalescent phases of COVID-19 were provided by collaborators in the United States, Italy and Spain. The material from the prospective study consisted of cDNA or gDNA derived from T cells, B-cell-depleted T cells, or PBMCs. Samples were obtained from the ongoing ImmuneRACE study (first 160 participants) and from over a thousand subjects provided by 6 global collaborators. Where HLA class I and class II types were available, the types were taken from metadata supplied by the sample provider, not from assay-based typing. The sample metadata nearly always contained a de-identified subject ID, COVID-19 status, age in years and sex. The repertoires were released in a freely available public database intended as a resource for research on the immune response to SARS-CoV-2. The dataset comprised deeply sampled blood TCRbeta repertoires from subjects exposed to, actively infected with, or recovered from COVID-19.

CDR1 and CDR2 were assigned from the germline V gene as SNHLY and FYNNEI. V was cut back by 7 bases and J by 2 bases, leaving a gap of 16 bases between them. Spanning cysteine to phenylalanine, the CDR3 consists of 15 amino acids. Of the read, only the CDR3 DNA is kept; its 45 bases are in frame from base 1. TCRbeta CDR3 regions were amplified from genomic DNA using the immunoSEQ Assay, a bias-controlled multiplex PCR. The original pipeline was this. The number of nucleated cells in each sample was estimated by amplification of reference gene primers within the assay. To quantify the absolute abundance of each unique TCRbeta CDR3 rearrangement, sequence reads were collapsed and filtered. For each sample, productive Simpson clonality was calculated as the square root of Simpson's diversity index over productive rearrangements. TCRdb took over this immuneACCESS table, retaining in-frame rearrangements with V and J assigned. Such tables are incomplete; in checked studies, under half of the missing clones stem from an unresolved V gene, and the remainder is unexplained. V and J calls and clone size follow that table, whereas D and trimming were derived from the DNA. The sample data list about 90,000 clones, and about nine tenths of these were observed just once. 5.1% of the sample is held by the ten biggest clonotypes.

Collaborating institutions collected whole blood in K2EDTA tubes following their own protocols. For TCRbeta analysis, collaborator samples were shipped as frozen whole blood, as isolated PBMCs, or as DNA extracted from either sample type. Details on this clone: The target of this receptor is not known. There are no base qualities to consult, and no much larger clone falls within one base.

The paper as a whole reports these results and caveats: Clinical and demographic metadata were provided uncurated, with the amount varying by source and participant.

The source material was peripheral blood. The sequence is built from TRBV2 and TRBJ2-3, with TRBD2 as a weak D call on 5 bases. This clonotype was obtained from a man in his fifties or sixties with acute or convalescent COVID-19. The nucleotide sequence reads as follows: TGTGCCAGCAAGTTAAGTGGAGGAGTCACAGATACGCAGTATTTT. The encoded protein is CASKLSGGVTDTQYF.